Following are 29 T cell receptor beta chains from one sample sequenced in a study of shared clonotypes between healthy human individuals. This table comes from immunoSEQ multiplex PCR, and its TCRdb copy is limited to in-frame clones, with some not included. The repertoire holds 1.6 million or so clones, about 98.5% seen once, with approximately 0.4% in the top ten. Input material: naive CD4+ T cells sorted from blood. Subset indicated: CD45RA+ positively selected. All receptors derive from a man under 40 in good health.

The chain carries TRBV5-8 and TRBJ1-1; 8 bases fit TRBD1. Germline trimming cut 5 bases from V and 1 base from J; bases unmatched to any gene: 4. The CDR3 totals 14 residues. CDR1 is SGHTS, CDR2 YDEGEE, per germline. CDR3 region: CASRFGTGNTEAFF. The CDR3 region has the DNA TGTGCCAGCAGATTCGGGACAGGGAACACTGAAGCTTTCTTT.

This chain connects TRBV30 to TRBJ1-2; D is uncertain. Germline lookup yields CDR1 GTSNPN and CDR2 SVGIG (reference sequence). The CDR3 has 13 amino acids. V lost 5 bases and J lost 7, with 17 bases in between. In DNA form, the CDR3 reads TGTGCCTGGGCTCGGTCGTCAGGTCGTGGCTACACCTTC. This gives the protein CAWARSSGRGYTF.

CDR3 residues: CASNPPGIGELFF. The CDR3 DNA reads as TGTGCCAGCAATCCGCCGGGAATCGGGGAGCTGTTTTTT. The V and J genes are TRBV11-2 and TRBJ2-2; a possible D gene is TRBD2 (5 bases). The CDR3 has 13 amino acids. V gave up 7 bases and J gave up 7 bases, with 13 bases separating them. The germline CDR1 and CDR2 sequences are SGHAT and FQNNGV.

The chain uses TRBV29-1 and TRBJ1-1; D unresolved. The CDR3 has 12 residues. Germline V CDR1 and CDR2: SQVTM, ANQGSEA. V lost 5 bases, J lost 3 bases, and 10 bases lay in between. The CDR3 here is CSVTWGDTEAFF. CDR3 coding DNA: TGCAGCGTTACCTGGGGAGACACTGAAGCTTTCTTT.

Comments on this clone: The junction shows a germline mismatch at one end, possibly a read error. V usage is TRBV7-7 and J usage is TRBJ2-1; D perhaps matches TRBD2 (5 bases). Germline-derived CDR1 and CDR2 are SSHAT and FNYEAQ (reference sequence). The CDR3 length is 15 residues. Written as DNA, the CDR3 is TGTGCTAGCAGCCCCCTAAGAGGGCCCTACAATGAGCAGTTCTTC. This gives the protein CASSPLRGPYNEQFF.

The gene calls are TRBV29-1 and TRBJ1-1, with D possibly being TRBD1 (6 bases). Germline assignment: CDR1 SQVTM and CDR2 ANQGSEA. Trimming shortened V by 6 bases and J by 0 bases, and 8 bases separated the two germline ends. There are 12 residues in the CDR3. CDR3 nucleotide sequence: TGCAGCGTACGGGACATGAACACTGAAGCTTTCTTT. Translated, it gives CSVRDMNTEAFF.

The chain employs TRBV10-3 and TRBJ1-2; weak D call: TRBD1 (6 bases). The CDR3 is 12 residues long. V dropped 6 bases and J dropped 3 bases, with 8 bases sitting between them. From germline, CDR1 is ENHRY and CDR2 SYGVKD. The CDR3 is CAIRRTDYGYTF. The DNA for the CDR3 is TGTGCCATCAGGAGGACAGACTATGGCTACACCTTC.

The V call is TRBV12-5, the J call TRBJ2-1; 7 nucleotides align to TRBD1. Germline V gene data show CDR1 as LGHNT and CDR2 as FRNRAP. J gave up 3 bases and V 2 bases, and 7 bases lay outside the gene matches. The CDR3 contains 16 residues. The CDR3 region is CASGLPKGAGYNEQFF. CDR3 bases: TGTGCTAGTGGTTTGCCGAAGGGGGCCGGCTACAATGAGCAGTTCTTC. The variable domain in full, completed from reference TRBV12-5 and TRBJ2-1, reads DARVTQTPRHKVTEMGQEVTMRCQPILGHNTVFWYRQTMMQGLELLAYFRNRAPLDDSGMPKDRFSAEMPDATLATLKIQPSEPRDSAVYFCASGLPKGAGYNEQFFGPGTRLTVL.

CDR3 sequence reads: CASSQFGQGANEKLFF. The CDR3 coding sequence is TGCGCCAGCAGCCAATTCGGACAGGGGGCTAATGAAAAACTGTTTTTT. The rearrangement uses TRBV5-1 and TRBJ1-4; 10 bases match TRBD1. CDR1 is SGHRS and CDR2 is YFSETQ in the germline V gene. J was trimmed by 3 bases and V by 4 bases; bases with no gene match: 6. The CDR3 loop spans 16 amino acids.

The chain links TRBV29-1 to TRBJ1-2; D gene unclear. The CDR3 runs 14 residues. The germline V gene has CDR1 SQVTM and CDR2 ANQGSEA. Trimming took 4 bases from V and 0 from J, leaving 12 bases between them. CDR3 DNA: TGCAGCGTTGGTTCAACACCGGCTAACTATGGCTACACCTTC. This encodes CSVGSTPANYGYTF.

J is TRBJ1-2 and V is TRBV2; 8 bases map to TRBD1. Germline V gives CDR1 SNHLY, CDR2 FYNNEI. The ends lost 7 bases at V and 6 bases at J; junction bases unmatched: 7. The CDR3 sequence is 13 residues long. This CDR3 reads CASNPGGLNGYTF. CDR3 in DNA: TGTGCCAGCAACCCAGGGGGCCTCAATGGCTACACCTTC.

V gene TRBV21-1 combines with J gene TRBJ2-1. TRBV21-1 is deemed a pseudogene. This CDR3 spans 17 amino acids. The CDR3 DNA follows: TGTGCCAGCAGCAAAATTCCCCTCCTAGGACCCTACAATGAGCAGTTCTTC. Protein: CASSKIPLLGPYNEQFF.

The genes are TRBV7-9 and TRBJ2-7; no reliable D call. The CDR3 length is 13 residues. The V and J ends lost 3 bases and 0 bases respectively, with 6 bases between them. The germline V gene has CDR1 SEHNR and CDR2 FQNEAQ (reference sequence). CDR3 DNA sequence: TGTGCCAGCAGCTTCTCCAACTCCTACGAGCAGTACTTC. Its translation is CASSFSNSYEQYF.

The V call is TRBV28, the J call TRBJ1-5; tentatively, D is TRBD1 (5 bases). The CDR3 is 12 amino acids. The germline V gene has CDR1 MDHEN and CDR2 SYDVKM. Between the trimmed V and J ends, which lost 10 bases and 4 bases, there was a span of 11 bases. CDR3 sequence: CATLSGNQPQHF. CDR3 DNA sequence: TGTGCCACCCTGTCAGGGAATCAGCCCCAGCATTTT.

The rearrangement links TRBV5-1 to TRBJ1-2, with no clear D. CDR1 and CDR2 from the germline V gene are SGHRS and YFSETQ. Trimming removed 0 bases at V and 2 bases at J, with 17 bases between. The CDR3 length is 17 residues. CDR3 DNA: TGCGCCAGCAGCTTGGATGGATTTAGTACAGCCAACTATGGCTACACCTTC. Its translation is CASSLDGFSTANYGYTF.

A note on this clone: At the DNA level, this CDR3 is encoded by other sequences in the same sample as well. The chain employs TRBV28 and TRBJ1-2, with D unresolved. Germline V lookup: CDR1 MDHEN, CDR2 SYDVKM. CDR3 length equals 13 residues. Trimming left V 3 bases short and J 2 bases short, with 7 bases between. The CDR3 loop reads CASSFGSNYGYTF. The DNA of the CDR3 is TGTGCCAGCAGTTTCGGCAGCAACTATGGCTACACCTTC.

The V and J genes are TRBV7-8 and TRBJ1-1, with a weak D call TRBD1 (5 bases). The CDR3 totals 15 residues. The germline V gene has CDR1 SGHVS and CDR2 FQNEAQ. V lost 1 base and J 5 bases, leaving 14 bases between the germline ends. CDR3 region: CASSLGNPRGTEAFF. The CDR3 DNA reads as TGTGCCAGCAGCTTAGGTAATCCTAGGGGAACTGAAGCTTTCTTT.

V gene TRBV2 combines with J gene TRBJ2-1; 15 bases align to TRBD2. In germline, CDR1 is SNHLY, CDR2 FYNNEI. The CDR3 length is 14 residues. J gave up 6 bases and V 7 bases, and 1 base lay outside the gene matches. Here the CDR3 reads CASTGLAGGNEQFF. Here the CDR3 DNA reads TGTGCCAGCACGGGACTAGCGGGAGGCAATGAGCAGTTCTTC.

The DNA for the CDR3 is TGTGCCAGCTCACCCATAGCGGGGTCTGCCCAAGAGACCCAGTACTTC. Translating gives CASSPIAGSAQETQYF. V and J are TRBV18 and TRBJ2-5; 8 bases match TRBD2. This CDR3 is 16 amino acids long. Germline loops: CDR1 KGHSH, CDR2 LQKENI. The junction had 7 bases not matched to a gene; V was cut back by 3 bases and J by 1 base.

J is TRBJ2-1 and V is TRBV11-2; 13 bases are a match to TRBD2. The CDR3 runs 15 residues. Germline V CDR1 and CDR2: SGHAT, FQNNGV. V lost 5 bases and J lost 6; bases outside the gene matches: 4. The CDR3 is CASSPLAGGGNEQFF. The CDR3 DNA sequence: TGTGCCAGCAGCCCACTAGCGGGAGGGGGCAATGAGCAGTTCTTC.

The rearrangement links TRBV7-8 to TRBJ1-1; possibly TRBD1 for D (5 bases). Germline V lookup: CDR1 SGHVS, CDR2 FQNEAQ. The CDR3 contains 16 residues. The germline V and J ends were trimmed by 5 bases and 0 bases, with 16 bases remaining between them. CDR3 nucleotide sequence: TGTGCCAGCAGCCGAATAGGGCGGGGGATGAACACTGAAGCTTTCTTT. Residues: CASSRIGRGMNTEAFF.

This clone was seen a single time. The chain is built from TRBV11-2 and TRBJ2-7; D call uncertain. The CDR3 sequence is 13 residues long. The V gene's germline CDR1 is SGHAT and CDR2 FQNNGV. V gave up 4 bases and J gave up 7 bases, with 14 bases separating them. CDR3 region: CASSSGQRIEQYF. In DNA, the CDR3 is TGTGCCAGCAGCTCCGGCCAAAGGATAGAGCAGTACTTC.

The chain combines TRBV10-2 with TRBJ2-7; D uncertain. V was clipped by 6 bases and J by 1 base, with 10 bases between them. The germline gives CDR1 WSHSY, CDR2 SAAADI. CDR3 length: 13 residues. CDR3 DNA: TGCGCCAGCAGGATAGGCCAGTCCTACGAGCAGTACTTC. Its protein is CASRIGQSYEQYF.

V and J are TRBV6-6 and TRBJ1-4; no clear D. V was shortened by 2 bases and J by 8 bases, with 9 bases between the two germline ends. The CDR3 is 13 amino acids. From germline, CDR1 is MNHNY and CDR2 SVGAGI (reference sequence). The CDR3 loop is CASSYGVGEKLFF. CDR3 nucleotides: TGTGCCAGCAGTTACGGGGTCGGGGAAAAACTGTTTTTT.

The chain employs TRBV7-2 and TRBJ1-5; possibly TRBD1 for D (5 bases). The CDR3 sequence is 14 residues long. From germline, CDR1 is SGHTA and CDR2 FQGNSA. V was pared by 6 bases and J by 5 bases, with 14 bases between. This chain's CDR3 is CASSSRVGDQPQHF. CDR3 nucleotides: TGTGCCAGCAGTTCTCGAGTAGGGGATCAGCCCCAGCATTTT.

This clone was recorded only once. V gene TRBV28 combines with J gene TRBJ2-5; the D gene is possibly TRBD1 (5 bases). The CDR3 spans 13 residues. CDR1 MDHEN and CDR2 SYDVKM come from the germline V gene. Trimming removed 9 bases at V and 4 bases at J, with 15 bases between. The CDR3 here is CASQRTQIETQYF. The CDR3 DNA sequence: TGTGCCAGTCAGAGGACACAGATAGAGACCCAGTACTTC.

This chain links TRBV27 with TRBJ2-1; 8 nucleotides match TRBD2. With 6 bases clipped from V and 0 bases from J, the junction kept 7 bases outside the gene matches. From germline, CDR1 is MNHEY and CDR2 SMNVEV (reference sequence). The length of the CDR3 is 16 residues. The CDR3 is CASSQREWVSYNEQFF. The CDR3 bases are TGTGCCAGCAGCCAGCGGGAGTGGGTCTCCTACAATGAGCAGTTCTTC.

This chain uses TRBV7-2 with TRBJ2-7; 7 bases are shared with TRBD2. J gave up 0 bases and V 1 base, and 3 bases lay outside the gene matches. There are 15 residues in the CDR3. In germline, CDR1 is SGHTA, CDR2 FQGNSA. CDR3: CASSLVSGHSYEQYF. Written as DNA, the CDR3 is TGTGCCAGCAGCTTAGTTAGCGGGCACTCCTACGAGCAGTACTTC.

The chain employs TRBV5-4 and TRBJ1-1; D is perhaps TRBD1 (5 bases). The CDR3 totals 14 residues. Trimming left V 2 bases short and J 3 bases short, with 11 bases between. CDR1 is SGHNT, CDR2 YYREEE, per germline (reference sequence). This chain's CDR3 is CASSFMSRDTEAFF. The CDR3 DNA reads TGTGCCAGCAGCTTTATGTCCAGGGACACTGAAGCTTTCTTT.